This entry features one T cell receptor (beta chain) sequence. Its specificity is unknown. This sample is part of a study of shared clonotypes between healthy human individuals. Study observations and caveats: The small donor group covered limited genetic and exposure diversity.

The naive CD8 fraction comprised CD45RO-negative cells positively selected for CCR7 and excluded terminally differentiated effector memory CD45RA+ cells. V lost 3 bases, J lost 1 base, and 16 bases lay in between. Germline loops: CDR1 ENHRY, CDR2 SYGVKD. The CDR3 consists of 17 residues. Assay: immunoSEQ multiplex PCR; the TCRdb copy retains only in-frame clones and omits some. This sample yields over 2 million clones, of which over 85% are seen a single time; 0.9% to 1.3% belongs to the top ten. The chain combines TRBV10-3 with TRBJ2-1; a weak D match, TRBD1 (5 bases). This TCR was sampled from a man younger than 35 in good health. Sequenced: naive CD8+ T cells sorted from blood. The CDR3, as DNA: TGTGCCATCAGTGAAGGGGTCGGTGGGTTGTCCTACAATGAGCAGTTCTTC. This codes for CAISEGVGGLSYNEQFF.